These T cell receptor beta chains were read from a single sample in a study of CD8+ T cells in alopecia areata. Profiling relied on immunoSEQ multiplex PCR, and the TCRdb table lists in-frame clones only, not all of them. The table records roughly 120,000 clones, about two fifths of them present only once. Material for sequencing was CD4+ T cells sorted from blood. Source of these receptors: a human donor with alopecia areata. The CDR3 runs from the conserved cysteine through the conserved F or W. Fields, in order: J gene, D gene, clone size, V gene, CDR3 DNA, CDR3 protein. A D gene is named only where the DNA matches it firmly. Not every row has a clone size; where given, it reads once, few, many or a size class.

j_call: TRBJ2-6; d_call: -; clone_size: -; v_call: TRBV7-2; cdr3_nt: TGTGCCAGCAGCTTAGGCGGGCACTCTGGGGCCAACGTCCTGACTTTC; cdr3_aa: CASSLGGHSGANVLTF
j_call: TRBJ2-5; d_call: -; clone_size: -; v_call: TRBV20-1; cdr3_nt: TGCAGTGCTAGGCCCCCAGAGACCCAGTACTTC; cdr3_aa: CSARPPETQYF
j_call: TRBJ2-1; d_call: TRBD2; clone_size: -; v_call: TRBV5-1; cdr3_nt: TGCGCCAGCAGCTTGGGTAGCGGGAGAGTATTTGAGCAGTTCTTC; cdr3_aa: CASSLGSGRVFEQFF
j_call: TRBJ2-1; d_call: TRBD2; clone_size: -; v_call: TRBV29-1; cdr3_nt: TGCAGCGTTGAAGGGCTTTTGGGCGGGAGGGGATACAATGAGCAGTTCTTC; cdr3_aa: CSVEGLLGGRGYNEQFF
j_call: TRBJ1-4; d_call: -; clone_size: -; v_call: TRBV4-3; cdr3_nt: TGCGCCAGCAGCCGGGGGAGGAGTCAGCCCCTCGCAAAACTGTTTTTT; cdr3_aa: CASSRGRSQPLAKLFF
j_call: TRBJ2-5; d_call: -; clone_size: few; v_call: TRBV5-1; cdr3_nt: TGCGCCAGCAGCCATCCCCAAGAGACCCAGTACTTC; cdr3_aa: CASSHPQETQYF
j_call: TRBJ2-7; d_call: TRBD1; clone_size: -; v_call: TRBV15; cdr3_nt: TGTGCCACCAGCTCGAGGGACAGGGTTTACTACGAGCAGTACTTC; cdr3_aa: CATSSRDRVYYEQYF
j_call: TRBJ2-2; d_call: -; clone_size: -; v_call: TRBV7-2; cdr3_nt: TGTGCCAGCAGCTTAGGACACGGCGGGGAGCTGTTTTTT; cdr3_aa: CASSLGHGGELFF
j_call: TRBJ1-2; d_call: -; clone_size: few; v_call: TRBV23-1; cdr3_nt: TGCGCCAGCAGTCCGAACACGTTCGAGGACTATGGCTACACCTTC; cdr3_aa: CASSPNTFEDYGYTF
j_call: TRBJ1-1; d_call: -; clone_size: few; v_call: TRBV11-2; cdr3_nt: TGTGCCAGCAGCCGAGAGTGGATGACTGAAGCTTTCTTT; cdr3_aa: CASSREWMTEAFF
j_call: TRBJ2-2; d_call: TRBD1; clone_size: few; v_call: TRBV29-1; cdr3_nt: TGCAGCGTCCCGAGTCCCGGGACAGGGGGAACCGGGGAGCTGTTTTTT; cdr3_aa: CSVPSPGTGGTGELFF
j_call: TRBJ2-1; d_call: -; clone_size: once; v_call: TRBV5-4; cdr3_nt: TGTGCCAGCAGCTTGGGGCAGGACTACTCCTACAATGAGCAGTTCTTC; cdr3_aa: CASSLGQDYSYNEQFF
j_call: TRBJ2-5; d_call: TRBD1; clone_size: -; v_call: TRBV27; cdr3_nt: TGTGCCAGCAGTTTATCAGCGACAGGGCAGGAGACCCAGTACTTC; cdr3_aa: CASSLSATGQETQYF
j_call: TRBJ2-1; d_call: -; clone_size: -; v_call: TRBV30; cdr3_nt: TGTGCCTGGAGTGTACGTGTCAATGAGCAGTTCTTC; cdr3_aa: CAWSVRVNEQFF
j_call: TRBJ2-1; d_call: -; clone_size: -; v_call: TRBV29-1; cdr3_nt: TGCAGCGTTTCTAGCTACAATGAGCAGTTCTTC; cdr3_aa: CSVSSYNEQFF
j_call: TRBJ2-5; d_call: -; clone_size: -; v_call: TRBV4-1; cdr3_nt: TGCGCCAGCAGCCTTGGAGGCCAAGAGACCCAGTACTTC; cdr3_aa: CASSLGGQETQYF
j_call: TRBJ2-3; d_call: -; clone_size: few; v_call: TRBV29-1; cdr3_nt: TGCAGCGTTGCAGACCGCACAGATACGCAGTATTTT; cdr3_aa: CSVADRTDTQYF
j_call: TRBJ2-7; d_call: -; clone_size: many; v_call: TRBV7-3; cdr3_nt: TGTGCCAGCAGCTTATCCCGTATGGAAACCAATCCCTCCTACGAGCAGTACTTC; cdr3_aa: CASSLSRMETNPSYEQYF
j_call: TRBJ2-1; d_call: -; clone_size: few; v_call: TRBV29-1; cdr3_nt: TGCAGCGTTGTTCAAGATGTTAATGAGCAGTTCTTC; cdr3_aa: CSVVQDVNEQFF
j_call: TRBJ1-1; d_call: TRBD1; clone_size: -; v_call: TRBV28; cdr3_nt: TGTGCCAGCAGCGTCCGGACAGGGGGCAAGACTGAAGCTTTCTTT; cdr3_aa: CASSVRTGGKTEAFF
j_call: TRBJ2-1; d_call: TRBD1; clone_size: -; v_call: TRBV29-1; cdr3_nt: TGCAGCGTTATGGACAGGGCATACAATGAGCAGTTCTTC; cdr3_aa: CSVMDRAYNEQFF
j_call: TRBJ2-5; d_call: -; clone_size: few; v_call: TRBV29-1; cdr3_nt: TGCAGCGTTGTGTTCGGGGGGCCAGAGACCCAGTACTTC; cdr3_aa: CSVVFGGPETQYF
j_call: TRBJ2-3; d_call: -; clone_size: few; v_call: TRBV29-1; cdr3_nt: TGCAGTTTAAGACGGGGTCAAAACACAGATACGCAGTATTTT; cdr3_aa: CSLRRGQNTDTQYF
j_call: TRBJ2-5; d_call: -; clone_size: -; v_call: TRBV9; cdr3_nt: TGTGCCAGCAGCCGCTCTGGGTACACCCAGTACTTC; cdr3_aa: CASSRSGYTQYF
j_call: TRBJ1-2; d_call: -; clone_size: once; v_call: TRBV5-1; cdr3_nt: TGCGCCAGCTCTCCCCATCGCTCTCATGGCTACACCTTC; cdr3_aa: CASSPHRSHGYTF
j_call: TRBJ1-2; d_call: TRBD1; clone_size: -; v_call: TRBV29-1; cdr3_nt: TGCAGCGTCGGACAGGACCTTTATGGCTACACCTTC; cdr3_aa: CSVGQDLYGYTF
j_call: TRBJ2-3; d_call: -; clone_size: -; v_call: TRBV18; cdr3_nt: TGTGCCAGCTCACCATTTGGGACCCCCACAGATACGCAGTATTTT; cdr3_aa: CASSPFGTPTDTQYF
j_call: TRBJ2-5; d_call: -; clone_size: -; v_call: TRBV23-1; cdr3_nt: TGCGCCAGAGAAGAGACCCAGTACTTC; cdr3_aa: CAREETQYF
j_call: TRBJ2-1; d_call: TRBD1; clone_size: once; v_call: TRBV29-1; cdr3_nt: TGCAGCGTTGAACTCCGGGACAGGGAACCTGAGCAGTTCTTC; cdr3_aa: CSVELRDREPEQFF
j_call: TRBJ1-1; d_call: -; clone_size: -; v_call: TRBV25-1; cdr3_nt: TGTGCCAGCAGTGGACAGTTAATGAACACTGAAGCTTTCTTT; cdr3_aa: CASSGQLMNTEAFF
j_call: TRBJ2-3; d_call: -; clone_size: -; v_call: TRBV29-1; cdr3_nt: TGCAGCGTTGGGGCAAGGAACACAGATACGCAGTATTTT; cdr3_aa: CSVGARNTDTQYF
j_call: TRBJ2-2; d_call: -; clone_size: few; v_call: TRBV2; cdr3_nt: TGTGCCAGCAGTGTCGATCAGTCGTCGGCCGGGGAGCTGTTTTTT; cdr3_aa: CASSVDQSSAGELFF
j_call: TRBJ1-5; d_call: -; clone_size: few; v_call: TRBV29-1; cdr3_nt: TGCAGCGTTGGTTCACAGGAAAATCAGCCCCAGCATTTT; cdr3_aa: CSVGSQENQPQHF
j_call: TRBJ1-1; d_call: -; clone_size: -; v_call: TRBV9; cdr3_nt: TGTGCCAGCAGCGTAGAGGGACTAACCACTGAAGCTTTCTTT; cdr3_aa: CASSVEGLTTEAFF
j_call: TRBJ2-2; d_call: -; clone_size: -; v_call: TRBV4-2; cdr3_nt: TGTGCCAGCACCCAGCGGGCCTCGAACACCGGGGAGCTGTTTTTT; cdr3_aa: CASTQRASNTGELFF
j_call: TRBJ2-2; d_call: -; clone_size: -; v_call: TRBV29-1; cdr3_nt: TGCAGCGCTGGACGGGCCGGGGAGCTGTTTTTT; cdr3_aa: CSAGRAGELFF
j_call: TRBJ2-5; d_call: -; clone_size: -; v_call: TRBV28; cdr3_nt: TGTGCCAGCAGTCCACCGGGTGGAGGGAGATATGAGACCCAGTACTTC; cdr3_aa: CASSPPGGGRYETQYF
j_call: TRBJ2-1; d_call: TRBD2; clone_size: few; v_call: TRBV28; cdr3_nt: TGTGCCAGCAGTTCGGGGGGCTCCTACAATGAGCAGTTCTTC; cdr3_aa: CASSSGGSYNEQFF
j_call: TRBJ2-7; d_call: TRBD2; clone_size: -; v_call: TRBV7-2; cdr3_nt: TGTGCCAGCAGCTCCCTGGCGGGGGGAACCTACGAGCAGTACTTC; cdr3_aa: CASSSLAGGTYEQYF
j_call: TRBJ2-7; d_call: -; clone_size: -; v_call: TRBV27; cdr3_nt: TGTGCCAGCAGTTACCGGAATCAAGGGCCCTACGAGCAGTACTTC; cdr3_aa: CASSYRNQGPYEQYF
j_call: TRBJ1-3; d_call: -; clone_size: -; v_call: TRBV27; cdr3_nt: TGTGCCAGCAGTTCTGGGAGGGGCTCTGGAAACACCATATATTTT; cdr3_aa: CASSSGRGSGNTIYF
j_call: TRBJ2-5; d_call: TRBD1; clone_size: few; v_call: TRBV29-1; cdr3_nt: TGCAGCGTTTCCCGGGACAGCCAAGAGACCCAGTACTTC; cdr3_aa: CSVSRDSQETQYF
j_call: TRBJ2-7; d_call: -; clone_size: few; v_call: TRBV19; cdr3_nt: TGTGCCAGTAGTCTCTCGACAGGAGAATTCTACGAGCAGTACTTC; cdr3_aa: CASSLSTGEFYEQYF